This TCR beta chain is from a study of breast tumors, draining lymph nodes, adjacent tissues. This clonotype occurred many times. Axillary draining lymph nodes of breast cancer patients supplied the node samples. MiXCR, run by TCRdb on the multiplex PCR reads, gives a single entry per CDR3 protein. The sample consists of 90,000 to 120,000 distinct CDR3 sequences, around 20% of them appearing once. The CDR3 is 13 amino acids. V lost 5 bases, J lost 5 bases, and 10 bases lay in between. Per germline, CDR1 DFQATT and CDR2 SNEGSKA (reference sequence). The chain recombines TRBV20-1 with TRBJ1-6; D may be TRBD1 (6 bases). This receptor was obtained from a female donor with breast cancer. Some clones in this sample may be carry-over from other donors' samples. The sequencing input was axillary lymph node tissue. CDR3 sequence: CSAGRDNNSPLHF. The CDR3 DNA reads as TGCAGTGCTGGCCGGGACAATAATTCACCCCTCCACTTT.